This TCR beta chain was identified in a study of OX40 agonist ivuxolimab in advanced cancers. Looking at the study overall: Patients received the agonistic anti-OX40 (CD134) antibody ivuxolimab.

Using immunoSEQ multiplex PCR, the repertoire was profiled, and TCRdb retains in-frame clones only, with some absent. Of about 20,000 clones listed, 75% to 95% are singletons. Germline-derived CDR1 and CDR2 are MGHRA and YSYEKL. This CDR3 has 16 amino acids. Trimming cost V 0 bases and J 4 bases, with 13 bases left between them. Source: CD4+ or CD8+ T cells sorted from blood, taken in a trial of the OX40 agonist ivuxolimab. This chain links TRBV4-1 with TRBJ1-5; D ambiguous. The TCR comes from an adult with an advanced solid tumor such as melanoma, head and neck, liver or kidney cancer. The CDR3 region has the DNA TGCGCCAGCAGCCAAGATTCGGCCACGGGGAATCAGCCCCAGCATTTT. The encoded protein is CASSQDSATGNQPQHF.